The sample holds many counts of the clone carrying this TCR beta chain. Its target is unknown. Uncontrolled infections, other autoimmune diseases, pregnancy or lactation barred patients from enrollment. PBMCs stemmed from roughly 9.4 ml of fresh peripheral blood. Per the germline V gene, CDR1 is MDHEN and CDR2 is SYDVKM. The CDR3 consists of 14 residues. Unmatched junction bases numbered 11, after V lost 9 bases and J lost 10 bases. These data originate in a study of Graves' ophthalmopathy and Graves' hyperthyroidism. In the study overall: Sampling took place at initial diagnosis, with peripheral blood obtained before any treatment.

General study results and limits: Researchers report that a 13-signature model separated ophthalmopathy from stable hyperthyroidism, posting around 86% sensitivity and approximately 81% specificity.

Researchers took RNA transcripts and amplified TCR beta CDR3 regions from them. The first round was an RT-PCR with HTBI primers, and the second round was a multiplex PCR. TCRdb itself ran the multiplex PCR reads through MiXCR, one entry per CDR3 protein. The sample has about 200,000 distinct CDR3 sequences; 25% to 35% are singletons. The chain is built from TRBV28 and TRBJ2-2, with TRBD2 identical over 10 bases. This receptor was taken from a man aged 50 to 59 with Graves' ophthalmopathy. Sequencing was performed on peripheral blood. The CDR3 spells CASGLAVTSVELFF. The CDR3 DNA sequence: TGTGCCAGTGGACTAGCGGTTACCTCCGTGGAGCTGTTTTTT.